This T cell receptor beta chain is from a study of Ad26.COV2.S vaccination and SARS-CoV-2 variants. The wider study: Ad26.COV2.S was injected intramuscularly once or twice, 56 days apart.

The repertoire was sequenced with immunoSEQ multiplex PCR; TCRdb's copy has only in-frame clones and lacks some. The data contain 300,000 to 350,000 clones, roughly 88% of them singletons. J lost 6 bases, V lost 6 bases, and 13 bases had no gene match. There are 16 residues in the CDR3. The germline gives CDR1 SNHLY, CDR2 FYNNEI. General study findings and limits: Analyses of TCR breadth and depth may have underestimated total T cell responses.

Concerning this clone: Its target is not known.

Noted treatment: over 15 received Ad26.COV2.S at low or high dose, single or two shots; about 5 received placebo; per-sample allocation not given. Repertoires come from day 63 after the first vaccine or placebo injection. The sample here was peripheral blood, taken in a trial of Ad26.COV2.S vaccine versus placebo. The chain uses TRBV2 and TRBJ2-7; 11 positions agree with TRBD1. The receptor's source is a person aged 18-65 years who received the Ad26.COV2.S COVID-19 vaccine or a placebo. CDR3 DNA: TGTGCCAGCAGGGGCCCTGGACAGGGGGCGCAAAGCGAGCAGTACTTC. It is translated as CASRGPGQGAQSEQYF.